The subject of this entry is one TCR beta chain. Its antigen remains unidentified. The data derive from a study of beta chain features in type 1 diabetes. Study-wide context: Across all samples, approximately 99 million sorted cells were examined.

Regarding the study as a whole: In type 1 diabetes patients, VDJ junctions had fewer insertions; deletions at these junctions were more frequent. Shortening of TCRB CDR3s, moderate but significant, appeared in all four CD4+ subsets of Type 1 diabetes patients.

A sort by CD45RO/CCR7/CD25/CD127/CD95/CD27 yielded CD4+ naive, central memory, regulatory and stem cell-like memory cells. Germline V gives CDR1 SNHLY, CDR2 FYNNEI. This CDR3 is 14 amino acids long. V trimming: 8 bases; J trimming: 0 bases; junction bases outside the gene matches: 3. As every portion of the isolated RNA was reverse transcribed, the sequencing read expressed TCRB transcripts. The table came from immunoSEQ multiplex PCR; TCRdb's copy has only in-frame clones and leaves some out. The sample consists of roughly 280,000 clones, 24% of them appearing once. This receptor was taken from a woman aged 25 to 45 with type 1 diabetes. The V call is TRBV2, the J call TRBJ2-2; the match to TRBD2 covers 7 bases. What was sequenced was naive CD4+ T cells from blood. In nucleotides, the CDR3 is TGTGCCAGCCTGCGGGGGACGAACACCGGGGAGCTGTTTTTT. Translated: CASLRGTNTGELFF.